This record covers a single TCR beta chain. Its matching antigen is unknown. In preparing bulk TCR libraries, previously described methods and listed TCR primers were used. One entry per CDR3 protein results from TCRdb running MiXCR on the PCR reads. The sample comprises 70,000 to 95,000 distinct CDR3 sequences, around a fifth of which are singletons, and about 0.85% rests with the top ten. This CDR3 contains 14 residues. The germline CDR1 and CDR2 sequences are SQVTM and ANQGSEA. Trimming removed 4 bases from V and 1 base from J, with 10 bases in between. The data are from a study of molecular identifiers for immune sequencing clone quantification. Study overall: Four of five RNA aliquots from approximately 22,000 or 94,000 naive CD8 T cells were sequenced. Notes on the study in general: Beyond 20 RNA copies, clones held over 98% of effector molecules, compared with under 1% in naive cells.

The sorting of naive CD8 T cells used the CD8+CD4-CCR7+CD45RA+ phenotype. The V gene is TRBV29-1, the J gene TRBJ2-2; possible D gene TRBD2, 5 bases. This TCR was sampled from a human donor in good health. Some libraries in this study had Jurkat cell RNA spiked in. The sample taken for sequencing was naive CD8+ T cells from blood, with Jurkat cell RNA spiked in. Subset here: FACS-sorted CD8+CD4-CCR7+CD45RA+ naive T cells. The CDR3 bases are TGCAGCGTTGCATTCAGCGGGAACACCGGGGAGCTGTTTTTT. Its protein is CSVAFSGNTGELFF.